The T cell receptor (beta chain) described here comes from a study of blood T cell repertoires in COVID-19. Study as a whole: COVID-19 samples from acute and convalescent phases originated in the United States, Italy and Spain. The cDNA or gDNA used as material had been derived from T cells, B-cell-depleted T cells, or PBMCs.

Original methodology: Estimation of nucleated cell counts relied on the amplification of reference gene primers. Profiling relied on immunoSEQ multiplex PCR, and the TCRdb table lists in-frame clones only, not all of them. V and J calls and clone size follow that table, whereas D and trimming were derived from the DNA. The sample comprises approximately 300,000 clones, approximately 91% of which are singletons, and approximately 5% rests with the top ten. Two negative PCRs, clearance, or symptom resolution had been documented for recovered Cohort 3 donors. The specimen was PBMCs or T cells enriched from blood (not recorded which). This sequence originates from a man aged 55 to 70 who had recovered from COVID-19.

CDR3 DNA sequence: TGTGCCAGCAGCCTCCCCCCGGGGATAGCGGGGACTGGGGCCAACGTCCTGACTTTC. Translated: CASSLPPGIAGTGANVLTF. J is TRBJ2-6 and V is TRBV7-9; 8 bases are shared with TRBD2. The CDR3 length is 19 residues. The V gene's germline CDR1 is SEHNR and CDR2 FQNEAQ (reference sequence). With V trimmed by 5 bases and J by 2 bases, 14 bases remained unmatched.